These T cell receptor beta chains were read from a single sample in a study of blood T cells in healthy people across ages. From the 5' RACE reads, TCRdb called clonotypes with MiXCR, one entry per CDR3 protein. The sample yields almost 300,000 distinct CDR3 sequences, 25% to 30% seen once. Sequencing was performed on blood. These receptors were collected from a woman aged 70 to 79 in good health. The CDR3 runs from the conserved cysteine through the conserved F or W. A D gene is named only where the DNA matches it firmly. Not all rows give a size; the values are once, few, many and, for expanded clones, a class.

>TRBD1|few|TRBJ2-5|TRBV5-1
TGCGCCAGCAGCTTCGGACAGGGAGAGACCCAGTACTTC
CASSFGQGETQYF
>NA|many|TRBJ1-1|TRBV5-1
TGTGCCAGCAGCTCGACAGGGAACACTGAAGCTTTCTTT
CASSSTGNTEAFF
>NA|NA|TRBJ2-3|TRBV7-2
TGTGCCAGCAGCTATACCACTAGCGATACGCAGTATTTT
CASSYTTSDTQYF
>TRBD2|NA|TRBJ2-7|TRBV27
TGTGCCAGCAGTTCTCTAGCGGGAGGGGCCTACGAGCAGTACTTC
CASSSLAGGAYEQYF
>TRBD2|NA|TRBJ2-1|TRBV7-2
TGTGCCAGCAGCCCCAGCTTGGGACGGGAGGTCTTC
CASSPSLGREVF
>NA|few|TRBJ2-3|TRBV29-1
TGCAGCGTTGAAGATAAATGGACAATTAGGGATACGCAGTATTTT
CSVEDKWTIRDTQYF
>NA|NA|TRBJ2-3|TRBV7-2
TGTGCCAGCAGCCCTATTCGCACAGATACGCAGTATTTT
CASSPIRTDTQYF
>TRBD1|NA|TRBJ2-5|TRBV29-1
TGCAGCGTTTCCTCGACAGGGCCGGGGGAGACCCAGTACTTC
CSVSSTGPGETQYF
>TRBD1|NA|TRBJ1-1|TRBV12-3/TRBV12-4
TGTGCCAGCAGTACGGACAGGGCTTCTCGGAACACTGAAGCTTTCTTT
CASSTDRASRNTEAFF
>TRBD1|few|TRBJ1-4|TRBV5-1
TGCGCCAGCAGGCCAGGGGGCTCTACTAATGAAAAACTGTTTTTT
CASRPGGSTNEKLFF
>NA|NA|TRBJ1-3|TRBV27
TGTGCCAGCAGTTCCCCTACGACAGGCGGAAACACCATATATTTT
CASSSPTTGGNTIYF
>TRBD1|NA|TRBJ2-6|TRBV27
TGTGCCAGCAGTCAAATCACAGGGGGCGGAGCGAACGTCCTGACTTTC
CASSQITGGGANVLTF
>NA|NA|TRBJ1-2|TRBV7-9
TGTGCCAGCAGCTTATCGGACGGACGCGAGGGCTACACCTTC
CASSLSDGREGYTF
>NA|NA|TRBJ1-2|TRBV7-9
TGTGCCAGCAGCTCTAAAGGCGAGATTAACTATGGCTACACCTTC
CASSSKGEINYGYTF